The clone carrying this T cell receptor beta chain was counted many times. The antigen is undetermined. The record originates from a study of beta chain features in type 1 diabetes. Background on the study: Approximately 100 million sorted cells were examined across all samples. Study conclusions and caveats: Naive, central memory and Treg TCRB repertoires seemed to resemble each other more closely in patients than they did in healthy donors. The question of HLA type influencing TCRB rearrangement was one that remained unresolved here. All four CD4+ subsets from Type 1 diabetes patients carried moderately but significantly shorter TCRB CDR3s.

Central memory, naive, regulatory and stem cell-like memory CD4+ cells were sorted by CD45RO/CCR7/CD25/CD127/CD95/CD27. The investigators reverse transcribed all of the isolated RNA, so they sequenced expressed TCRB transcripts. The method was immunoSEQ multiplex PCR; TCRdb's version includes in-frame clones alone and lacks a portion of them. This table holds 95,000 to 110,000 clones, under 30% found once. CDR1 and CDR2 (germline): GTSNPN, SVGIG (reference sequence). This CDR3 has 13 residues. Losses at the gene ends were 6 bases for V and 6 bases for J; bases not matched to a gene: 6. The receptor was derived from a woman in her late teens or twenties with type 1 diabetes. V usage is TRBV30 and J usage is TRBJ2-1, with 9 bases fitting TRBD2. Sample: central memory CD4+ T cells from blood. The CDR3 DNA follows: TGTGCCTGTACTCGGACTAGCGCCAATGAGCAGTTCTTC. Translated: CACTRTSANEQFF. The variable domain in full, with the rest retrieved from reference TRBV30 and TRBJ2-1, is SQTIHQWPATLVQPVGSPLSLECTVEGTSNPNLYWYRQAAGRGLQLLFYSVGIGQISSEVPQNLSASRPQDRQFILSSKKLLLSDSGFYLCACTRTSANEQFFGPGTRLTVL.